Following are 4 T cell receptor beta chains from one sample sequenced in a study of shared clonotypes between healthy human individuals. Produced via immunoSEQ multiplex PCR; TCRdb's table is partial and in-frame only. The sample lists over 700,000 clones, about two thirds occurring once. Sequenced sample: memory CD4+ T cells sorted from blood. This sample's subset: CD45RA-negative fraction. These receptors all come from a woman in her twenties or thirties in good health.

The genes are TRBV2 and TRBJ2-7; possibly TRBD2 for D (5 bases). The CDR3 is 14 residues long. Deletions cut 5 bases from V and 7 bases from J, with 18 bases between. Per germline, CDR1 SNHLY and CDR2 FYNNEI. CDR3 sequence reads: CASSSVAPSGEQYF. For the CDR3, the DNA is TGTGCCAGCAGTTCGGTAGCTCCGTCGGGAGAGCAGTACTTC.

This clone has just a few counts. The rearrangement uses TRBV19 and TRBJ1-4; D call uncertain. This CDR3 has 11 amino acids. Germline V gives CDR1 LNHDA, CDR2 SQIVND (reference sequence). The V end lost 2 bases, the J end lost 7 bases, and 2 bases lay between the germline ends. This CDR3 reads CASSISEKLFF. The CDR3 DNA reads as TGTGCCAGTAGTATATCTGAAAAACTGTTTTTT.

The J gene is TRBJ1-2, the V gene TRBV6-6; unclear D gene. Germline CDR1 and CDR2: MNHNY and SVGAGI (reference sequence). The CDR3 extends over 13 amino acids. Trimming shortened V by 6 bases and J by 5 bases, and 13 bases separated the two germline ends. The CDR3 bases are TGTGCCAGCAGACCAACCGAAATGTATGGCTACACCTTC. Translation gives CASRPTEMYGYTF.

In this sample, this clone turned up once. The chain recombines TRBV6-6 with TRBJ1-5, with a weak D call TRBD1 (5 bases). Germline CDR1 MNHNY, CDR2 SVGAGI (reference sequence). This CDR3 contains 14 residues. Trimming took 5 bases from V and 2 from J, leaving 10 bases between them. The CDR3 loop reads CASSESRGNQPQHF. The CDR3 nucleotides are TGTGCCAGCAGTGAGTCCAGGGGCAATCAGCCCCAGCATTTT.